A single T cell receptor beta chain is shown here with its context. This entry belongs to a study of T cell changes during pregnancy in multiple sclerosis. CDR3 size: 15 residues. V lost 4 bases to trimming and J lost 0 bases, with 10 bases between them. CDR1 MNHEY and CDR2 SMNVEV come from the germline V gene (reference sequence). Libraries were prepared by immunoSEQ multiplex PCR; TCRdb keeps only in-frame clonotypes and omits some of them. The table records some 60,000 clones, approximately 90% of them present only once. The receptor comes from a human donor whose cells served as feeder cells for cultures in a pregnancy study. Sequenced: peripheral blood from another person, used as feeder cells. This sequence joins TRBV27 and TRBJ2-1; a weak D match, TRBD1 (6 bases). Here the CDR3 reads CASSYQGSSYNEQFF. CDR3 DNA sequence: TGTGCCAGCAGTTATCAGGGGAGCTCCTACAATGAGCAGTTCTTC.